The present T cell receptor (beta chain) was sequenced within a study of blood T cell repertoires in COVID-19. As for the study in general: Samples representing acute and convalescent COVID-19 were sourced from the United States, Italy and Spain. Sources were T cells, B-cell-depleted T cells, or PBMCs; the material itself was cDNA or gDNA.

How the authors handled the data: From reference gene primer amplification, estimates of nucleated cell counts were derived. Produced via immunoSEQ multiplex PCR; TCRdb's table is partial and in-frame only. V, J and clone size were drawn from that table, and D and trimming were deduced from the DNA. The sample has 85,000 to 95,000 clones, approximately 92% seen once. This clonotype was sampled from a woman at least 80 years old with active COVID-19. The sample consisted of peripheral blood.

This CDR3 is CASRVLQVDNEAFF. DNA of the CDR3: TGTGCCAGCCGAGTTCTACAGGTGGACAATGAAGCTTTCTTT. The chain combines TRBV28 with TRBJ1-1, with a tentative D call TRBD1 (5 bases). The CDR3 is made up of 14 amino acids. Between the trimmed V and J ends, which lost 8 bases and 7 bases, there was a span of 20 bases. Germline values: CDR1 MDHEN, CDR2 SYDVKM.